This TCR beta chain was recovered during a study of T cells in localized non-small cell lung cancer (dated by TCRdb to 2020 to 2022). General notes on the study: The study analyzed T cell repertoires of around 250 early-stage NSCLC patients, comparing tumors and uninvolved tumor-adjacent lungs. The cohort comprised roughly 240 treatment-naïve NSCLC patients with resected, localized lung tumors. A mean age of 66.3 years was recorded for the NSCLC patients, of whom around 120 were male and 95 to 110 were female.

The immunoSEQ Assay was used to sequence TCR beta CDR3 regions from DNA. The paper's processing steps were these. To compute T cell density, TCR beta template counts were normalized to usable DNA, which was estimated by amplifying housekeeping genes. Richness was estimated with the preseqR package, extrapolating to 400,000 templates for PBMC samples and 120,000 templates for tissue samples. Clonality was defined by subtracting Pielou's evenness from one. Tissue-enriched TCRs were identified by differential abundance testing using productive amino-acid clonotypes, minimum total count 5 and alpha 0.1. Repertoire overlap between compartments was quantified with the Jaccard Index and Morisita Overlap Index. GLIPH clustered TCR beta CDR3s with public tetramer-defined viral CDR3s; viral motifs required at least three viral sequences plus V-gene enrichment. TCRdb re-hosts the immuneACCESS table, in-frame sequences only. Its copies lack some clones; in the studies checked, an unresolved V gene accounts for under half of them, and the cause for the rest is not known. V, J and clone size are those of that table, while D and trimming were read from the DNA. Within this sample are some 50,000 clones, with approximately 80% of them counted one time only. The top ten hold 17% of the sample.

At diagnosis, peripheral blood, uninvolved tumor-adjacent lung and tumor were collected and were preserved as a mix of fresh-frozen and FFPE material. Blood samples were analyzed as peripheral blood mononuclear cells for TCR repertoire profiling. CDR1 SGHTA and CDR2 FQGTGA are derived from the germline V gene. At the junction V is shortened by 2 bases and J by 0 bases, with 6 bases in between. Spanning cysteine to phenylalanine, the CDR3 consists of 14 amino acids. Only the CDR3 region is kept as DNA, spanning 42 bases read in frame from base 1. The investigation overall reported the following: Multi-region tumor sequencing was not performed, so intratumor heterogeneity could not be excluded. Longer overall survival was associated with higher blood T cell density, whereas shorter survival was associated with higher adjacent-lung clonality. Since the design was exploratory, TCR variables were selected using unadjusted p-values with no false-discovery rate correction. Uninvolved tumor-adjacent lung showed the highest T cell clonality, higher than tumor, which suggests more focused antigenic responses in the uninvolved tumor-adjacent lung. Of the top 100 tumor clones, a median of around 57 were detected in paired uninvolved adjacent lung; 28 were also among that lung's top 100.

This clone has only one observation. Its target antigen remains unknown. Base-call qualities are not available, and no considerably larger clone is one nucleotide away. The receptor was derived from a man between 35 and 75 years old with stage III lung adenocarcinoma. The receptor chain draws on TRBV7-3 and TRBJ2-3; the D gene lacks a confident call. The sample here was peripheral blood mononuclear cells, taken before any cancer treatment. The DNA sequence is TGTGCCAGCAGCTTAGGAGCTAGCACAGATACGCAGTATTTT. Translated, it gives CASSLGASTDTQYF.